One sample yielded the 27 T cell receptor beta chains listed below, sequenced in a study of OX40 agonist ivuxolimab in advanced cancers. Sequenced by immunoSEQ multiplex PCR; TCRdb stores in-frame clones only, minus some. The sample holds around 79,000 clones, approximately 92% seen once. This material consisted of CD4+ or CD8+ T cells sorted from blood, taken in a trial of the OX40 agonist ivuxolimab. The source of these receptors is an adult with an advanced solid tumor such as melanoma, head and neck, liver or kidney cancer.

The J gene is TRBJ2-5, the V gene TRBV6-5, with a tentative D call TRBD2 (5 bases). V was cut by 6 bases and J by 4 bases, with 12 bases left in between. CDR1 is MNHEY, CDR2 SVGAGI, per germline. This CDR3 comprises 13 residues. The DNA of the CDR3 is TGTGCCAGCAGCTCCCCCGGGGTAGAGACCCAGTACTTC. The encoded protein is CASSSPGVETQYF.

This chain connects TRBV2 to TRBJ2-7, with 12 bases that match TRBD1. The CDR3 spans 17 residues. Trimming at V came to 2 bases and at J to 6 bases, leaving 11 bases not matched to a gene. CDR1 is SNHLY, CDR2 FYNNEI, per germline. DNA for the CDR3: TGTGCCAGCAGTGAATCGTTATTGGGACAGGGGGCGGTCGAGCAGTACTTC. Protein: CASSESLLGQGAVEQYF.

The chain has TRBV29-1 and TRBJ2-7, with unresolved D. From germline, CDR1 is SQVTM and CDR2 ANQGSEA. CDR3 length: 12 amino acids. The V end lost 7 bases, the J end lost 4 bases, and 14 bases lay between the germline ends. The CDR3 sequence: CSALLDGYEQYF. In DNA form, the CDR3 reads TGCAGCGCCCTGCTCGACGGTTACGAGCAGTACTTC.

The V and J genes are TRBV9 and TRBJ2-7; 9 bases are a match to TRBD1. J was trimmed by 4 bases and V by 4 bases; bases with no gene match: 9. The V gene's germline CDR1 is SGDLS and CDR2 YYNGEE. The CDR3 loop spans 15 amino acids. The CDR3 here is CASSFRQGDPYEQYF. In DNA form, the CDR3 reads TGTGCCAGCAGCTTCAGACAGGGGGATCCTTACGAGCAGTACTTC.

V is TRBV27 and J is TRBJ2-3; TRBD1 agrees at 8 bases. The CDR3 covers 15 residues. Germline assignment: CDR1 MNHEY and CDR2 SMNVEV (reference sequence). V dropped 1 base and J dropped 3; count of bases not matched to a gene: 3. The CDR3 bases are TGTGCCAGCAGTTTATTTCAGGGGGCTACAGATACGCAGTATTTT. The encoded protein is CASSLFQGATDTQYF.

The count of this clone is one. The chain links TRBV13 to TRBJ2-1; TRBD1 aligns across 9 bases. This CDR3 contains 15 residues. From germline, CDR1 is PRHDT and CDR2 FYEKMQ (reference sequence). The J segment lost 4 bases and the V segment lost 5 bases, leaving 6 bases of the junction unmatched. CDR3 DNA sequence: TGTGCCAGCAGCCGGACGGGACAGGGTTACAATGAGCAGTTCTTC. Encoded protein: CASSRTGQGYNEQFF.

V gene TRBV7-9 combines with J gene TRBJ2-7, with TRBD2 as a possible D gene (6 bases). The CDR3 is 14 amino acids. Trimming pared 4 bases from V and 2 bases from J, leaving 12 bases between. Germline V gene lookup returns CDR1 SEHNR and CDR2 FQNEAQ (reference sequence). The CDR3 region has the DNA TGTGCCAGCAGCTGGGGGGACCTCCCCTACGAGCAGTACTTC. Amino acid sequence: CASSWGDLPYEQYF.

The rearrangement joins TRBV9 to TRBJ1-1, with D perhaps TRBD1 (6 bases). The CDR3 totals 15 residues. Germline CDR1 reads SGDLS; CDR2 reads YYNGEE. The V and J ends lost 0 bases and 1 base respectively, with 10 bases between them. CDR3 coding DNA: TGTGCCAGCAGCGTAGGGATAGGGGGGAACACTGAAGCTTTCTTT. Translation: CASSVGIGGNTEAFF. Using reference TRBV9 and TRBJ1-1 for the parts outside the CDR3, the full variable domain is DSGVTQTPKHLITATGQRVTLRCSPRSGDLSVYWYQQSLDQGLQFLIQYYNGEERAKGNILERFSAQQFPDLHSELNLSSLELGDSALYFCASSVGIGGNTEAFFGQGTRLTVV.

J is TRBJ1-5 and V is TRBV7-2; D gene uncertain. This CDR3 spans 14 amino acids. Per the germline V gene, CDR1 is SGHTA and CDR2 is FQGNSA. Trimming cost V 1 base and J 2 bases, with 6 bases left between them. In nucleotides, the CDR3 is TGTGCCAGCAGCTTAGAAATGGGCAATCAGCCCCAGCATTTT. It specifies CASSLEMGNQPQHF. Full variable domain (rest looked up from reference TRBV7-2 and TRBJ1-5): GAGVSQSPSNKVTEKGKDVELRCDPISGHTALYWYRQSLGQGLEFLIYFQGNSAPDKSGLPSDRFSAERTGGSVSTLTIQRTQQEDSAVYLCASSLEMGNQPQHFGDGTRLSIL.

The chain uses TRBV7-6 and TRBJ2-4; 12 bases are a match to TRBD1. The junction had 21 bases not matched to a gene; V was cut back by 3 bases and J by 3 bases. CDR1 SGHVS and CDR2 FNYEAQ come from the germline V gene. This CDR3 contains 22 residues. CDR3 in DNA: TGTGCCAGCAGCTTTCCGGGACAGGGGGCGGATATAGCGGGGTCTCGCAAAAACATTCAGTACTTC. This encodes CASSFPGQGADIAGSRKNIQYF.

CDR3 coding DNA: TGCGCCAGCAGCGGTCGGGGCATCAATCAGCCCCAGCATTTT. Its translation is CASSGRGINQPQHF. The chain carries TRBV4-1 and TRBJ1-5; D might be TRBD1 (5 bases). Deletions cut 5 bases from V and 3 bases from J, with 11 bases between. Germline V gives CDR1 MGHRA, CDR2 YSYEKL. The CDR3 length is 14 residues.

This chain uses TRBV5-6 with TRBJ2-3; 9 nucleotides line up with TRBD1. This CDR3 has 14 amino acids. Germline V lookup: CDR1 SGHDT, CDR2 YYEEEE. The ends lost 4 bases at V and 3 bases at J; junction bases unmatched: 3. The CDR3 DNA sequence: TGTGCCAGCAGCCCTGGGACAGGGACAGATACGCAGTATTTT. This translates into CASSPGTGTDTQYF. The whole variable domain, remainder taken from reference TRBV5-6 and TRBJ2-3, is DAGVTQSPTHLIKTRGQQVTLRCSPKSGHDTVSWYQQALGQGPQFIFQYYEEEERQRGNFPDRFSGHQFPNYSSELNVNALLLGDSALYLCASSPGTGTDTQYFGPGTRLTVL.

J is TRBJ1-2 and V is TRBV2, with D possibly being TRBD1 (5 bases). Per the germline V gene, CDR1 is SNHLY and CDR2 is FYNNEI. V was shortened by 6 bases and J by 3 bases, with 14 bases between the two germline ends. The CDR3 is 14 amino acids. This CDR3 is CASRAGPGDYGYTF. CDR3 sequence (DNA): TGTGCCAGCAGGGCGGGACCAGGAGACTATGGCTACACCTTC.

The V and J genes are TRBV15 and TRBJ1-4, with TRBD1 identical over 9 bases. In germline, CDR1 is LNHNV, CDR2 YYDKDF (reference sequence). This CDR3 comprises 15 residues. With V trimmed by 8 bases and J by 2 bases, 6 bases remained unmatched. The CDR3 DNA follows: TGTGCCACCTCGCACGACAGGGGGACTAATGAAAAACTGTTTTTT. It yields the protein CATSHDRGTNEKLFF.

The chain uses TRBV4-3 and TRBJ2-1; no reliable D call. The V end was cut by 0 bases, the J end by 6 bases, with 15 bases between. The CDR3 is 16 amino acids. CDR1 is LGHNA and CDR2 is YSLEER in the germline V gene. CDR3 bases: TGCGCCAGCAGCCAAGATAGGATCCCACGGTTCAATGAGCAGTTCTTC. Its protein is CASSQDRIPRFNEQFF.

The rearrangement uses TRBV7-8 and TRBJ1-1; no definite D call. V was shortened by 3 bases and J by 4 bases, with 9 bases between the two germline ends. Germline CDR1 reads SGHVS; CDR2 reads FQNEAQ. This CDR3 is built from 13 residues. The CDR3 sequence: CASSFGFLTEAFF. For the CDR3, the DNA is TGTGCCAGCAGCTTTGGGTTCCTCACTGAAGCTTTCTTT. Full variable domain (rest looked up from reference TRBV7-8 and TRBJ1-1): GAGVSQSPRYKVAKRGQDVALRCDPISGHVSLFWYQQALGQGPEFLTYFQNEAQLDKSGLPSDRFFAERPEGSVSTLKIQRTQQEDSAVYLCASSFGFLTEAFFGQGTRLTVV.

This rearrangement joins TRBV7-8 to TRBJ2-7; TRBD1 is a possible D gene (5 bases). Germline CDR1 reads SGHVS; CDR2 reads FQNEAQ. CDR3 length: 11 amino acids. V was cut by 6 bases and J by 6 bases, with 9 bases left in between. The CDR3: CASRLDIEQYF. For the CDR3, the DNA is TGTGCCAGCAGACTGGACATCGAGCAGTACTTC.

The table lists this clone with a few counts. The chain uses TRBV18 and TRBJ1-2; perhaps TRBD1 as D (5 bases). This CDR3 region has 15 residues. The V end lost 0 bases, the J end lost 4 bases, and 12 bases lay between the germline ends. The germline V gene encodes CDR1 KGHSH and CDR2 LQKENI. As DNA, the CDR3 is TGTGCCAGCTCACCACCCGAGGGGCCCCTCTATGGCTACACCTTC. Residues: CASSPPEGPLYGYTF.

This clone was detected once. The chain joins TRBV5-1 to TRBJ1-2; D not certain. Germline CDR1 SGHRS, CDR2 YFSETQ. Between the trimmed V and J ends, which lost 1 base and 4 bases, there was a span of 14 bases. The CDR3 is 15 residues long. The CDR3 region is CASSLNLPWSYGYTF. As DNA, the CDR3 is TGCGCCAGCAGCTTGAACCTGCCCTGGAGCTATGGCTACACCTTC.

The chain is built from TRBV13 and TRBJ2-7; TRBD1 aligns across 9 bases. The CDR3 is made up of 15 amino acids. Germline values: CDR1 PRHDT, CDR2 FYEKMQ (reference sequence). V lost 5 bases, J lost 4 bases, and 9 bases stayed unmatched. CDR3 residues: CASSPRGQGPYEQYF. The CDR3 coding sequence is TGTGCCAGCAGCCCCCGCGGACAGGGGCCATACGAGCAGTACTTC.

This clone was seen just once. V is TRBV7-6 and J is TRBJ2-3; 12 bases are shared with TRBD2. The CDR3 covers 16 residues. Germline V gene data show CDR1 as SGHVS and CDR2 as FNYEAQ. V trimming: 5 bases; J trimming: 2 bases; junction bases outside the gene matches: 5. CDR3 coding DNA: TGTGCCAGCAGCCCCAGACTAGCGGGGGACACAGATACGCAGTATTTT. Residues: CASSPRLAGDTDTQYF.

This clone has only one observation. At one end the junction does not follow the germline gene, possibly because of a read error. The rearrangement links TRBV13 to TRBJ2-1; 7 bases line up with TRBD1. Germline CDR1 reads PRHDT; CDR2 reads FYEKMQ (reference sequence). This CDR3 comprises 16 residues. The CDR3 loop reads CASSLGGPETGNEQFF. The CDR3 DNA follows: TGTGCCAGCAGCCTAGGGGGCCCAGAAACGGGCAATGAGCAGTTCTTC.

This chain uses TRBV10-3 with TRBJ2-7; 7 bases match TRBD1. The CDR3 is 12 residues long. Trimming at V came to 4 bases and at J to 4 bases, leaving 1 base not matched to a gene. Germline-derived CDR1 and CDR2 are ENHRY and SYGVKD. CDR3: CAISGDSYEQYF. The CDR3 DNA reads TGTGCCATCAGTGGGGACAGTTACGAGCAGTACTTC.

The J gene is TRBJ2-1, the V gene TRBV10-3; D might be TRBD1 (5 bases). V was pared by 2 bases and J by 3 bases, with 11 bases between. The V gene's germline CDR1 is ENHRY and CDR2 SYGVKD. CDR3 length equals 15 residues. CDR3 loop: CAISETLDSYNEQFF. The CDR3 DNA is TGTGCCATCAGTGAGACACTCGACAGCTACAATGAGCAGTTCTTC.

The chain is built from TRBV4-3 and TRBJ1-1; a weak D match, TRBD1 (6 bases). Germline V CDR1 and CDR2: LGHNA, YSLEER. This CDR3 has 17 amino acids. V dropped 0 bases and J dropped 7 bases, with 21 bases sitting between them. The CDR3, as DNA: TGCGCCAGCAGCCAAGATCGGGGCAGGGGCTCACTAGGTGAAGCTTTCTTT. Protein sequence: CASSQDRGRGSLGEAFF.

On this clone: The junction shows a germline mismatch at one end, possibly a read error. V gene TRBV5-6 combines with J gene TRBJ1-2, with 11 positions matching TRBD1. CDR3 length equals 14 residues. Germline V gene sequence: CDR1 SGHDT, CDR2 YYEEEE. The CDR3 here is CASIRAGQGVPPGF. The CDR3 DNA reads as TGTGCCAGCATACGAGCGGGACAGGGGGTCCCCCCCGGGTTC.

The rearrangement links TRBV15 to TRBJ2-1; no clear D gene. Germline assignment: CDR1 LNHNV and CDR2 YYDKDF (reference sequence). V lost 0 bases, J lost 0 bases, and 12 bases lay in between. The CDR3 extends over 17 amino acids. In nucleotides, the CDR3 is TGTGCCACCAGCAGAGATCAGATTGGAACCTCCTACAATGAGCAGTTCTTC. This codes for CATSRDQIGTSYNEQFF.